The 21 T cell receptor beta chains below were found in one sample sequenced in a study of T-cell reconstitution after alpha-beta-depleted transplantation in children. For TCRbeta, the library was prepared with unique molecular identifiers. Each CDR3 protein is one row after TCRdb ran MiXCR on the PCR reads. The sample holds about 640,000 distinct CDR3 sequences, around a sixth seen once. The sequencing used PBMCs from the stem cell graft donor, collected from the stem cell graft. These receptors were collected from a human donor who donated a stem cell graft to a child with acute myeloid leukemia.

This clonotype appeared many times. The chain links TRBV7-2 to TRBJ2-7, with TRBD1 matching 8 bases. The ends lost 2 bases at V and 2 bases at J; junction bases unmatched: 5. This CDR3 comprises 15 residues. Germline assignment: CDR1 SGHTA and CDR2 FQGNSA. CDR3 protein: CASSLSDRATYEQYF. The CDR3 DNA reads as TGTGCCAGCAGCTTATCGGACAGGGCGACCTACGAGCAGTACTTC.

This clonotype has at least ten counts. The chain has TRBV7-9 and TRBJ2-1; 13 bases are shared with TRBD2. This CDR3 is 15 amino acids long. Germline loops: CDR1 SEHNR, CDR2 FQNEAQ (reference sequence). V gave up 5 bases and J gave up 7 bases; unmatched junction bases: 5. CDR3 nucleotide sequence: TGTGCCAGCAGCGGACTAGCGGGGGTTATGAATGAGCAGTTCTTC. This gives the protein CASSGLAGVMNEQFF.

In this sample, this clonotype turned up a few times. The chain uses TRBV18 and TRBJ2-5; either TRBD1 or TRBD2 may supply D (5 bases each). The V gene's germline CDR1 is KGHSH and CDR2 LQKENI. Trimming pared 4 bases from V and 5 bases from J, leaving 11 bases between. This CDR3 spans 13 amino acids. The CDR3 region is CASSLRDGETQYF. The CDR3 region has the DNA TGTGCCAGCTCACTCCGGGACGGGGAGACCCAGTACTTC.

This clonotype came up a few times. The chain links TRBV24-1 to TRBJ2-1, with D possibly matching TRBD1 (6 bases). In germline, CDR1 is KGHDR, CDR2 SFDVKD. V lost 0 bases, J lost 4 bases, and 12 bases lay in between. This CDR3 is 16 amino acids long. The CDR3 DNA sequence: TGTGCCACCAGTGATTTGCGCCAGGGGTCTTACAATGAGCAGTTCTTC. This gives the protein CATSDLRQGSYNEQFF.

This chain joins TRBV13 and TRBJ2-1, with TRBD2 as a possible D gene (6 bases). V lost 2 bases, J lost 4 bases, and 12 bases lay in between. This CDR3 is built from 15 residues. Looked up from germline, CDR1 is PRHDT and CDR2 is FYEKMQ (reference sequence). CDR3 loop: CASSLSLGGYNEQFF. CDR3 bases: TGTGCCAGCAGCTTAAGCTTGGGGGGATACAATGAGCAGTTCTTC.

The chain couples TRBV6-1 to TRBJ2-4; D not resolved. CDR1 is MNHNS, CDR2 SASEGT, per germline. V lost 2 bases to trimming and J lost 0 bases, with 8 bases between them. This CDR3 has 15 amino acids. This chain's CDR3 is CASSENRVAKNIQYF. Here the CDR3 DNA reads TGTGCCAGCAGTGAAAACAGAGTAGCCAAAAACATTCAGTACTTC.

V gene TRBV28 combines with J gene TRBJ2-7, with TRBD1 matching 8 bases. V lost 5 bases and J lost 4; bases outside the gene matches: 7. The CDR3 totals 14 residues. Per the germline V gene, CDR1 is MDHEN and CDR2 is SYDVKM. CDR3 sequence (DNA): TGTGCCAGCAGTCCGGACAGGGAAGGATACGAGCAGTACGTC. It encodes CASSPDREGYEQYV.

This chain links TRBV20-1 with TRBJ2-1, with 8 bases aligning to TRBD2. From germline, CDR1 is DFQATT and CDR2 SNEGSKA (reference sequence). Trimming at V came to 0 bases and at J to 4 bases, leaving 5 bases not matched to a gene. The CDR3 covers 15 residues. The CDR3 bases are TGCAGTGCTAGAGATCTAACTAGCGGATACAATGAGCAGTTCTTC. Translation gives CSARDLTSGYNEQFF.

Ten or more counts support this clonotype. The chain has TRBV20-1 and TRBJ1-2; a possible D gene is TRBD1 (5 bases). The CDR3 loop spans 14 amino acids. Germline V gene data show CDR1 as DFQATT and CDR2 as SNEGSKA (reference sequence). V was pared by 4 bases and J by 4 bases, with 16 bases between. In DNA, the CDR3 is TGCAGTGCTATTACCCCCACGGGGGGCTATGGCTACACCTTC. The encoded protein is CSAITPTGGYGYTF.

The table lists this clonotype with many counts. The CDR3 loop is CSVTPLGASGKSSYNEQFF. The CDR3 region has the DNA TGCAGTGTTACCCCCCTTGGGGCTAGCGGGAAGAGCTCCTACAATGAGCAGTTCTTC. This chain uses TRBV20-1 with TRBJ2-1, with 9 bases matching TRBD2. The CDR3 loop spans 19 amino acids. CDR1 DFQATT and CDR2 SNEGSKA come from the germline V gene (reference sequence). The V and J ends lost 7 bases and 0 bases, in that order; junction bases with no gene match: 19.

The CDR3 nucleotides are TGTGCCAGCGTCCCGTTGGCAGGATTTAGGAATGAGCAGTTCTTC. Amino acid sequence: CASVPLAGFRNEQFF. The V call is TRBV28, the J call TRBJ2-1; unclear D gene. Trimming took 8 bases from V and 7 from J, leaving 21 bases between them. Germline-derived CDR1 and CDR2 are MDHEN and SYDVKM. This CDR3 comprises 15 residues. The full variable domain, its missing parts supplied by reference TRBV28 and TRBJ2-1, is DVKVTQSSRYLVKRTGEKVFLECVQDMDHENMFWYRQDPGLGLRLIYFSYDVKMKEKGDIPEGYSVSREKKERFSLILESASTNQTSMYLCASVPLAGFRNEQFFGPGTRLTVL.

The chain joins TRBV21-1 to TRBJ2-7; TRBD1 was called by the table and not checked on the DNA. TRBV21-1 is a pseudogene segment. The CDR3 length is 15 residues. The CDR3, as DNA: TGTGCCAGCAGCAAAAAGGGGCGTAGGAACTACGAGCAGTACGTC. It encodes CASSKKGRRNYEQYV.

Only a few counts were recorded for this clonotype. This chain joins TRBV4-2 and TRBJ1-4; unclear D gene. The CDR3 sequence is 13 residues long. Looked up from germline, CDR1 is LGHNA and CDR2 is YNFKEQ. V was cut by 1 base and J by 6 bases, with 6 bases left in between. DNA of the CDR3: TGTGCCAGCAGCCAAGTCAGTGATGAAAAACTGTTTTTT. As protein: CASSQVSDEKLFF.

CDR3 nucleotides: TGTGCCACCAGTCCCAAGGCCGGGAATCAGCCCCAGCATTTT. This gives the protein CATSPKAGNQPQHF. V usage is TRBV24-1 and J usage is TRBJ1-5; D is unresolved. The CDR3 is 14 amino acids. Trimming removed 6 bases at V and 4 bases at J, with 12 bases between. The germline V gene has CDR1 KGHDR and CDR2 SFDVKD.

This chain uses TRBV11-2 with TRBJ1-1, with D unclear. The germline V gene encodes CDR1 SGHAT and CDR2 FQNNGV. This CDR3 contains 14 residues. V lost 2 bases to trimming and J lost 1 base, with 8 bases between them. The CDR3 region has the DNA TGTGCCAGCAGCTTACACGGGAGGAACACTGAAGCTTTCTTT. This sequence encodes CASSLHGRNTEAFF.

This chain links TRBV20-1 with TRBJ1-5; no definite D call. V lost 6 bases and J lost 0, with 12 bases in between. Germline V gives CDR1 DFQATT, CDR2 SNEGSKA (reference sequence). CDR3 length equals 14 residues. The CDR3 region is CSAREADSNQPQHF. The CDR3 coding sequence is TGCAGTGCCCGGGAAGCCGATAGCAATCAGCCCCAGCATTTT.

This clonotype was detected ten times or more. J is TRBJ1-3 and V is TRBV29-1; D ambiguous. The CDR3 covers 14 residues. Trimming shortened V by 6 bases and J by 0 bases, and 12 bases separated the two germline ends. CDR1 is SQVTM, CDR2 ANQGSEA, per germline. CDR3 nucleotide sequence: TGCAGCGTAGAGGACCGTTTCTCTGGAAACACCATATATTTT. It specifies CSVEDRFSGNTIYF.

The chain uses TRBV29-1 and TRBJ2-1; D remains unclear. This CDR3 comprises 12 residues. Germline V gene sequence: CDR1 SQVTM, CDR2 ANQGSEA. The germline V and J ends were trimmed by 4 bases and 4 bases, with 8 bases remaining between them. The CDR3 DNA follows: TGCAGCGTTGTAACCCGATACAATGAGCAGTTCTTC. Its protein product is CSVVTRYNEQFF.

This clonotype has a count of ten or more. The chain is built from TRBV20-1 and TRBJ2-5; 8 bases line up with TRBD2. This CDR3 has 12 amino acids. V trimming: 7 bases; J trimming: 1 base; junction bases outside the gene matches: 2. Germline CDR1 reads DFQATT; CDR2 reads SNEGSKA (reference sequence). The CDR3: CSGRGGQETQYF. CDR3 bases: TGCAGTGGACGGGGGGGCCAAGAGACCCAGTACTTC.

This clonotype turned up a few times. The chain couples TRBV12-3 or TRBV12-4 to TRBJ1-1; tentatively, D is TRBD1 (6 bases). CDR3 size: 14 residues. Trimming left V 3 bases short and J 8 bases short, with 16 bases between. The CDR3 DNA follows: TGTGCCAGCAGTTTTGACAGGCGAGGGGCGGAAGCTTTCTTT. Its protein product is CASSFDRRGAEAFF.

This clonotype was seen repeatedly, ten times or more. The CDR3 region has the DNA TGTGCCAGCAGCTTAGAGTCGGGCACCTTTGGCATTCAGTACTTC. Translated, it gives CASSLESGTFGIQYF. The rearrangement joins TRBV7-2 to TRBJ2-4; D remains ambiguous. The CDR3 has 15 amino acids. Trimming stripped 1 base from V and 9 bases from J, with 16 bases between. Germline loops: CDR1 SGHTA, CDR2 FQGNSA. Filled out from reference TRBV7-2 and TRBJ2-4, the complete variable domain reads GAGVSQSPSNKVTEKGKDVELRCDPISGHTALYWYRQSLGQGLEFLIYFQGNSAPDKSGLPSDRFSAERTGGSVSTLTIQRTQQEDSAVYLCASSLESGTFGIQYFGAGTRLSVL.